These 30 T cell receptor beta chains originate from one sample sequenced in a study of T cells in tuberculosis. The assay was immunoSEQ multiplex PCR, and TCRdb's table has in-frame clones only and misses some. Of some 34,000 clones listed, just under 95% are singletons. The sample was PBMCs. Receptor source: a donor aged 10 to 29 with latent tuberculosis or without tuberculosis infection. Some clones in this sample may be carry-over from other donors' samples.

V is TRBV7-2 and J is TRBJ1-1; D remains ambiguous. Germline V gene lookup returns CDR1 SGHTA and CDR2 FQGNSA. The V and J ends lost 2 bases and 4 bases respectively, with 8 bases between them. The CDR3 runs 13 residues. CDR3 sequence (DNA): TGTGCCAGCAGCTTACAAGCCGTCACTGAAGCTTTCTTT. It encodes CASSLQAVTEAFF.

This clone was found a few times. The chain links TRBV28 to TRBJ2-7; tentative D call: TRBD2 (5 bases). The germline V and J ends were trimmed by 7 bases and 1 base, with 11 bases remaining between them. The CDR3 sequence is 13 residues long. Germline CDR1 is MDHEN and CDR2 is SYDVKM. CDR3 DNA: TGTGCCAGCACCTCCGGACTTTCCTACGAGCAGTACTTC. Encoded protein: CASTSGLSYEQYF.

CDR3 sequence (DNA): TGCGCCAGCACCGGGACAGGGGGGTACAATGAGCAGTTCTTC. It specifies CASTGTGGYNEQFF. The chain couples TRBV5-1 to TRBJ2-1, with 11 bases aligning to TRBD1. CDR3 length: 14 residues. J was trimmed by 4 bases and V by 6 bases; bases with no gene match: 3. The germline V gene encodes CDR1 SGHRS and CDR2 YFSETQ. The full variable domain, with the rest looked up from reference TRBV5-1 and TRBJ2-1, is KAGVTQTPRYLIKTRGQQVTLSCSPISGHRSVSWYQQTPGQGLQFLFEYFSETQRNKGNFPGRFSGRQFSNSRSEMNVSTLELGDSALYLCASTGTGGYNEQFFGPGTRLTVL.

The chain uses TRBV30 and TRBJ2-7; 13 bases fit TRBD2. With V trimmed by 2 bases and J by 2 bases, 12 bases remained unmatched. From germline, CDR1 is GTSNPN and CDR2 SVGIG (reference sequence). The CDR3 is 18 residues long. CDR3 sequence reads: CAWSPTMPGLAGPYEQYF. CDR3 DNA: TGTGCCTGGAGTCCGACGATGCCGGGACTAGCGGGGCCCTACGAGCAGTACTTC.

The rearrangement uses TRBV7-9 and TRBJ1-1; weak D call: TRBD1 (5 bases). Looked up from germline, CDR1 is SEHNR and CDR2 is FQNEAQ (reference sequence). This CDR3 spans 15 amino acids. Deletions cut 2 bases from V and 5 bases from J, with 15 bases between. CDR3 bases: TGTGCCAGCAGCTTAACCAGGACGGAGGGGACTGAAGCTTTCTTT. This sequence encodes CASSLTRTEGTEAFF.

This clone was picked up a small number of times. The genes are TRBV7-7 and TRBJ2-2; 9 bases match TRBD2. Per the germline V gene, CDR1 is SSHAT and CDR2 is FNYEAQ (reference sequence). The CDR3 length is 15 residues. Trimming removed 5 bases from V and 4 bases from J; junction bases left unmatched: 5. The DNA for the CDR3 is TGTGCCAGCAGCCCGACGCGGGGGGGCACCGGGGAGCTGTTTTTT. This encodes CASSPTRGGTGELFF. Using reference TRBV7-7 and TRBJ2-2 for the parts outside the CDR3, the full variable domain is GAGVSQSPRYKVTKRGQDVTLRCDPISSHATLYWYQQALGQGPEFLTYFNYEAQPDKSGLPSDRFSAERPEGSISTLTIQRTEQRDSAMYRCASSPTRGGTGELFFGEGSRLTVL.

The CDR3 DNA is TGTGCCACCAGCAGAAGACTAGCGGGGGGCCCGGATACGCAGTATTTT. Translating it yields CATSRRLAGGPDTQYF. The genes are TRBV15 and TRBJ2-3; 13 bases align to TRBD2. This CDR3 has 16 residues. Trimming removed 2 bases from V and 6 bases from J; junction bases left unmatched: 5. CDR1 is LNHNV, CDR2 YYDKDF, per germline (reference sequence). Together with reference TRBV15 and TRBJ2-3, the CDR3 gives the full variable domain: DAMVIQNPRYQVTQFGKPVTLSCSQTLNHNVMYWYQQKSSQAPKLLFHYYDKDFNNEADTPDNFQSRRPNTSFCFLDIRSPGLGDTAMYLCATSRRLAGGPDTQYFGPGTRLTVL.

This chain uses TRBV9 with TRBJ2-3; 9 bases fit TRBD2. V lost 4 bases and J lost 5; bases outside the gene matches: 23. This CDR3 spans 20 amino acids. In germline, CDR1 is SGDLS, CDR2 YYNGEE. CDR3 coding DNA: TGTGCCAGCAGCCCCCCCCCTAGCGGGGCCGGACTCTTAAGTGGAGATACGCAGTATTTT. Protein sequence: CASSPPPSGAGLLSGDTQYF.

This clone was counted a single time. J is TRBJ2-3 and V is TRBV19; TRBD2 might be the D (6 bases). Germline V gene lookup returns CDR1 LNHDA and CDR2 SQIVND (reference sequence). Trimming left V 5 bases short and J 8 bases short, with 17 bases between. This CDR3 has 14 amino acids. CDR3 sequence: CASSLRLDRATQYF. The CDR3 DNA reads TGTGCCAGTAGTCTAAGACTAGATAGGGCTACGCAGTATTTT.

The V gene is TRBV25-1, the J gene TRBJ2-1, with 10 bases matching TRBD1. This CDR3 spans 15 amino acids. Germline lookup yields CDR1 MGHDK and CDR2 SYGVNS. V was clipped by 6 bases and J by 7 bases; unmatched bases: 9. CDR3 residues: CASSRQGAGDNEQFF. DNA for the CDR3: TGTGCCAGCAGCCGACAGGGGGCTGGAGATAATGAGCAGTTCTTC.

The rearrangement uses TRBV20-1 and TRBJ1-1; D gene uncertain. The CDR3 covers 11 residues. Germline CDR1 reads DFQATT; CDR2 reads SNEGSKA (reference sequence). The V end was cut by 0 bases, the J end by 10 bases, with 9 bases between. For the CDR3, the DNA is TGCAGTGCTAGAGATCTAGCAGGAGCTTTCTTT. It codes for CSARDLAGAFF.

The chain employs TRBV15 and TRBJ2-2; tentative D call: TRBD1 (6 bases). Trimming shortened V by 2 bases and J by 1 base, and 8 bases separated the two germline ends. The germline gives CDR1 LNHNV, CDR2 YYDKDF (reference sequence). The CDR3 is 15 amino acids. CDR3 loop: CATSRQGQNTGELFF. In DNA form, the CDR3 reads TGTGCCACCAGCAGACAGGGGCAGAACACCGGGGAGCTGTTTTTT.

This chain links TRBV28 with TRBJ2-1, with D possibly matching TRBD1 (6 bases). Trimming took 4 bases from V and 7 from J, leaving 8 bases between them. The CDR3 contains 12 residues. Germline-derived CDR1 and CDR2 are MDHEN and SYDVKM. The CDR3 nucleotides read TGTGCCAGCAGTTACAGGGATAATGAGCAGTTCTTC. Translated, it gives CASSYRDNEQFF.

V usage is TRBV7-2 and J usage is TRBJ2-5, with 8 bases that match TRBD1. CDR3 size: 14 residues. V dropped 2 bases and J dropped 4; count of bases not matched to a gene: 3. CDR1 is SGHTA and CDR2 is FQGNSA in the germline V gene. The CDR3 region is CASSLQGARETQYF. CDR3 in DNA: TGTGCCAGCAGCTTACAGGGGGCGCGAGAGACCCAGTACTTC.

The chain carries TRBV10-3 and TRBJ2-7; possible D gene TRBD2, 7 bases. Germline V CDR1 and CDR2: ENHRY, SYGVKD. Trimming left V 10 bases short and J 3 bases short, with 16 bases between. This CDR3 comprises 13 residues. The CDR3 DNA follows: TGTGCCACCCGGGGAGGGGGGAGCTACGAGCAGTACTTC. This sequence encodes CATRGGGSYEQYF.

CDR3 in DNA: TGTGCCAGCAGCTTACCAGACACCGGGGAGCTGTTTTTT. Its translation: CASSLPDTGELFF. V is TRBV11-2 and J is TRBJ2-2; D is unresolved. The CDR3 length is 13 residues. Per germline, CDR1 SGHAT and CDR2 FQNNGV. Trimming shortened V by 2 bases and J by 3 bases, and 4 bases separated the two germline ends.

This clone was recorded only once. V usage is TRBV28 and J usage is TRBJ1-2; a weak D match, TRBD1 (6 bases). The CDR3 consists of 14 residues. The V gene's germline CDR1 is MDHEN and CDR2 SYDVKM. Trimming shortened V by 5 bases and J by 5 bases, and 15 bases separated the two germline ends. CDR3 in DNA: TGTGCCAGCAGTCCCGGAGACAGGACATATGGCTACACCTTC. Protein product: CASSPGDRTYGYTF.

This clone was seen a few times. The genes are TRBV7-9 and TRBJ1-6; D gene ambiguous. CDR3 length: 15 residues. V was trimmed by 1 base and J by 6 bases, leaving 10 bases between them. Germline V gene lookup returns CDR1 SEHNR and CDR2 FQNEAQ (reference sequence). CDR3 amino acids: CASSLVQTANSPLHF. CDR3 nucleotide sequence: TGTGCCAGCAGCTTAGTCCAAACAGCTAATTCACCCCTCCACTTT.

The chain carries TRBV12-5 and TRBJ2-7; 12 bases are shared with TRBD1. Germline loops: CDR1 LGHNT, CDR2 FRNRAP. V lost 5 bases and J lost 4; bases outside the gene matches: 12. This CDR3 has 17 residues. The CDR3 sequence is CASGPPAGGQGAYEQYF. CDR3 DNA: TGTGCTAGTGGTCCCCCCGCGGGGGGACAGGGGGCTTACGAGCAGTACTTC.

This rearrangement joins TRBV9 to TRBJ1-1; TRBD1 aligns across 8 bases. Germline CDR1 SGDLS, CDR2 YYNGEE. The CDR3 loop spans 17 amino acids. V was clipped by 0 bases and J by 0 bases; unmatched bases: 7. The CDR3 sequence is CASSVEPGGQLNTEAFF. CDR3 nucleotides: TGTGCCAGCAGCGTAGAGCCAGGGGGCCAGCTGAACACTGAAGCTTTCTTT.

V gene TRBV5-4 combines with J gene TRBJ2-7; tentatively, D is TRBD1 (5 bases). Per germline, CDR1 SGHNT and CDR2 YYREEE (reference sequence). This CDR3 has 16 amino acids. V dropped 1 base and J dropped 0 bases, with 14 bases sitting between them. DNA of the CDR3: TGTGCCAGCAGCTTGTCCCCCGGAGACAGCTCCTACGAGCAGTACTTC. Translated: CASSLSPGDSSYEQYF.

The CDR3 sequence is CASSDDLQGPRETQYF. CDR3 DNA: TGTGCCAGCAGCGATGATTTACAGGGGCCGCGGGAGACCCAGTACTTC. The chain joins TRBV2 to TRBJ2-5; 7 nucleotides agree with TRBD1. Germline V CDR1 and CDR2: SNHLY, FYNNEI. This CDR3 region has 16 residues. Losses at the gene ends were 6 bases for V and 5 bases for J; bases not matched to a gene: 15.

This chain links TRBV2 with TRBJ2-1; 8 bases align to TRBD1. Germline lookup yields CDR1 SNHLY and CDR2 FYNNEI. V trimming: 6 bases; J trimming: 2 bases; junction bases outside the gene matches: 6. The CDR3 totals 15 residues. The CDR3 sequence: CASSSGTGTYNEQFF. CDR3 nucleotides: TGTGCCAGCAGCTCCGGGACAGGTACCTACAATGAGCAGTTCTTC.

This chain connects TRBV5-1 to TRBJ2-7, with 12 nucleotides matching TRBD2. The CDR3 contains 17 residues. Germline CDR1 reads SGHRS; CDR2 reads YFSETQ. V was pared by 1 base and J by 2 bases, with 7 bases of the junction left unmatched. The CDR3 nucleotides are TGCGCCAGCAGCTTGTCGTCTAGCGGGGGGGGCACCTACGAGCAGTACTTC. Translation: CASSLSSSGGGTYEQYF.

The gene calls are TRBV27 and TRBJ1-6, with TRBD1 matching over 8 bases. Germline assignment: CDR1 MNHEY and CDR2 SMNVEV (reference sequence). The CDR3 loop spans 14 amino acids. Trimming removed 3 bases from V and 7 bases from J; junction bases left unmatched: 2. The CDR3 loop reads CASSLQGANSPLHF. The CDR3 region has the DNA TGTGCCAGCAGTTTGCAGGGGGCGAATTCACCCCTCCACTTT.

The chain uses TRBV27 and TRBJ2-1; D is unclear. Germline V gives CDR1 MNHEY, CDR2 SMNVEV (reference sequence). V lost 9 bases and J lost 0, with 9 bases in between. The CDR3 has 13 amino acids. CDR3 protein: CASGLSSYNEQFF. CDR3 DNA: TGTGCCAGTGGGCTGAGCTCCTACAATGAGCAGTTCTTC.

The rearrangement links TRBV7-9 to TRBJ1-1; 10 bases match TRBD1. With V trimmed by 3 bases and J by 3 bases, 10 bases remained unmatched. Germline V gene sequence: CDR1 SEHNR, CDR2 FQNEAQ (reference sequence). The CDR3 runs 17 residues. Here the CDR3 reads CASSFPGQGPPHTEAFF. The CDR3, as DNA: TGTGCCAGCAGCTTTCCGGGACAGGGGCCTCCCCACACTGAAGCTTTCTTT.

This clone occurred once. The V and J genes are TRBV25-1 and TRBJ2-1, with 9 bases lining up with TRBD2. J was trimmed by 4 bases and V by 3 bases; bases with no gene match: 4. The CDR3 runs 15 residues. CDR1 MGHDK and CDR2 SYGVNS come from the germline V gene. The CDR3 DNA sequence: TGTGCCAGCAGTGACCCTAGCGGGGTTTACAATGAGCAGTTCTTC. This translates into CASSDPSGVYNEQFF. Drawing the rest from reference TRBV25-1 and TRBJ2-1, the complete variable domain is EADIYQTPRYLVIGTGKKITLECSQTMGHDKMYWYQQDPGMELHLIHYSYGVNSTEKGDLSSESTVSRIRTEHFPLTLESARPSHTSQYLCASSDPSGVYNEQFFGPGTRLTVL.

This chain links TRBV7-6 with TRBJ1-2, with 8 bases identical to TRBD1. This CDR3 has 18 amino acids. Germline CDR1 SGHVS, CDR2 FNYEAQ. V trimming: 1 base; J trimming: 7 bases; junction bases outside the gene matches: 17. The CDR3: CASSLVGGQDASRAGYTF. In DNA, the CDR3 is TGTGCCAGCAGCTTAGTCGGGGGACAGGACGCCTCCCGGGCTGGCTACACCTTC.

The chain employs TRBV7-9 and TRBJ1-1; tentatively, D is TRBD1 (6 bases). The CDR3 is made up of 17 amino acids. The V gene's germline CDR1 is SEHNR and CDR2 FQNEAQ (reference sequence). V was pared by 4 bases and J by 0 bases, with 18 bases between. The CDR3 protein is CASSSRQAVLMNTEAFF. The CDR3 coding sequence is TGTGCCAGCAGCTCACGACAGGCCGTCTTAATGAACACTGAAGCTTTCTTT.